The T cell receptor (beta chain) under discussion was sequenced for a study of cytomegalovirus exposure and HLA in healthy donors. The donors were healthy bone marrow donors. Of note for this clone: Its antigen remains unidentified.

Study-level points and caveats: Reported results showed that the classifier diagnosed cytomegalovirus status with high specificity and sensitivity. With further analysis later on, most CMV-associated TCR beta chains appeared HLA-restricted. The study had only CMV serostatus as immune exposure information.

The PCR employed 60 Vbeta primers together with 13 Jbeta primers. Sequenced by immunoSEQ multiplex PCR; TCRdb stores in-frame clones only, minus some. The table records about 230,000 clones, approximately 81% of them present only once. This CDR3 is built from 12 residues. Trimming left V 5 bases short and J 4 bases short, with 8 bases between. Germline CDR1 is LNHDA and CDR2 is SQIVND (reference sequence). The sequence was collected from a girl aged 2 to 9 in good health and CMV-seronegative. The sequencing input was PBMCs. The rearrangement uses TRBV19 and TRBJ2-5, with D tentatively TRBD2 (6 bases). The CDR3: CASSGGGETQYF. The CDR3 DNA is TGTGCCAGTAGTGGGGGAGGAGAGACCCAGTACTTC.